These 8 T cell receptor beta chains came from one sample sequenced in a study of shared clonotypes between healthy human individuals. Sequencing was performed with immunoSEQ multiplex PCR; in TCRdb, only in-frame clones are kept and a portion is missing. The data contain about 1 million clones, approximately 78% of them seen just once; the ten biggest clones take up approximately 0.56%. Sequencing used memory CD4+ T cells from PBMCs. As for subset: CD45RA-negative fraction. All receptors come from a man younger than 35 in good health. Some clones in this sample may be carry-over from other donors' samples.

The rearrangement uses TRBV6-1 and TRBJ1-5, with TRBD1 as a possible D gene (5 bases). This CDR3 is 14 amino acids long. Germline-derived CDR1 and CDR2 are MNHNS and SASEGT. V was shortened by 5 bases and J by 3 bases, with 11 bases between the two germline ends. The CDR3 nucleotides read TGTGCCAGCAGTTTTCCGGGACTCAATCAGCCCCAGCATTTT. It encodes CASSFPGLNQPQHF.

This clone has a handful of counts. The rearrangement uses TRBV11-2 and TRBJ1-4, with D perhaps TRBD1 (5 bases). The ends were cut back, 3 bases at V and 11 bases at J, with 13 bases in the middle. Germline assignment: CDR1 SGHAT and CDR2 FQNNGV. The length of the CDR3 is 13 residues. The CDR3 DNA is TGTGCCAGCAGCTTTGTGCGGGACGGGAAACTGTTTTTT. This codes for CASSFVRDGKLFF.

V and J are TRBV29-1 and TRBJ2-7; no clear D gene. Germline assignment: CDR1 SQVTM and CDR2 ANQGSEA. The V end was cut by 7 bases, the J end by 2 bases, with 21 bases between. This CDR3 has 15 residues. The CDR3 nucleotides read TGCAGCGCCACAAGAGCAGGTGGTGGGACCTACGAGCAGTACTTC. It yields the protein CSATRAGGGTYEQYF.

This chain connects TRBV9 to TRBJ2-5; TRBD1 might be the D (5 bases). Germline CDR1 reads SGDLS; CDR2 reads YYNGEE. This CDR3 contains 15 residues. Trimming removed 2 bases from V and 2 bases from J, with 13 bases in between. The CDR3 DNA is TGTGCCAGCAGCGTGGCAGGGCTTGAACAAGAGACCCAGTACTTC. Translation gives CASSVAGLEQETQYF.

The chain carries TRBV10-3 and TRBJ2-7; tentatively, D is TRBD1 or TRBD2 (5 bases each). V lost 2 bases to trimming and J lost 3 bases, with 8 bases between them. Germline lookup yields CDR1 ENHRY and CDR2 SYGVKD. The length of the CDR3 is 13 residues. The CDR3: CAISEGTYYEQYF. The DNA of the CDR3 is TGTGCCATCAGTGAGGGGACCTACTACGAGCAGTACTTC.

The chain combines TRBV9 with TRBJ2-1, with D maybe TRBD2 (5 bases). V was trimmed by 1 base and J by 0 bases, leaving 8 bases between them. Germline CDR1 and CDR2: SGDLS and YYNGEE. The CDR3 spans 15 residues. CDR3 residues: CASSVRGNSYNEQFF. The CDR3 bases are TGTGCCAGCAGCGTACGAGGGAACTCCTACAATGAGCAGTTCTTC.

Concerning this clone itself: The same CDR3 arises from other DNA sequences in this sample as well. This chain uses TRBV6-6 with TRBJ1-5; D remains unclear. CDR3 size: 13 residues. Germline CDR1 is MNHNY and CDR2 is SVGAGI (reference sequence). Trimming cost V 6 bases and J 1 base, with 7 bases left between them. CDR3 in amino acids: CASRLDSNQPQHF. CDR3 DNA sequence: TGTGCCAGCAGACTCGACAGCAATCAGCCCCAGCATTTT.

This rearrangement joins TRBV28 to TRBJ2-7, with D maybe TRBD2 (5 bases). V was clipped by 6 bases and J by 4 bases, with 22 bases between them. The length of the CDR3 is 16 residues. In germline, CDR1 is MDHEN, CDR2 SYDVKM. CDR3 sequence reads: CASSSFSVGELYEQYF. CDR3 nucleotides: TGTGCCAGCAGCTCCTTTAGCGTTGGGGAGCTATACGAGCAGTACTTC.